These 20 T cell receptor beta chains came from one sample sequenced in a study of naive and memory T cell subsets (dated by TCRdb to 2017 to 2019). The research as a whole found: A few larger clonotypes were present in naive repertoires, particularly the CD8 repertoires, and these clonotypes were possibly memory cells re-expressing CD45RA.

No antigens are known for them. Receptor libraries were prepared by UMI-ligation and nested PCR. This sample was sequenced with an Illumina MiSeq. The beta constant-region primer was an equimolar mix of two oligonucleotides covering both TRBC1 and TRBC2. Four rounds of PCR were used to amplify ligated cDNA, with nested alpha and beta constant-region primers being used together with the SP2 primer. The public reads were quality trimmed at Q25 with fastp and then assembled into clones with MiXCR by TCRdb, keeping productive beta chains. Every CDR3 protein is listed once, alongside the most common genes and DNA of its rows. This sample gives 150,000 or so distinct CDR3 sequences in total; about 23% of them show up just once. The ten largest clones add up to 0.1% to 0.11% of the sample. The sample comprised naive CD4+ T cells from blood. In light of the paper, this sample's cell subset or site label describes: naive T cells, CD45RA high CD27+. The receptor set was obtained from a human donor in good health.

This clonotype appeared a few times. The chain couples TRBV27 to TRBJ2-1; D call uncertain. From germline, CDR1 is MNHEY and CDR2 SMNVEV (reference sequence). There are 12 residues in the CDR3. Trimming removed 3 bases from V and 9 bases from J, with 9 bases in between. CDR3 DNA sequence: TGTGCCAGCAGTTTGCCCTTAGGTGAGCAGTTCTTC. This codes for CASSLPLGEQFF.

This clonotype was counted only a few times. The chain recombines TRBV5-5 with TRBJ1-6; D uncertain. V gave up 2 bases and J gave up 0 bases, with 21 bases separating them. The CDR3 loop spans 20 amino acids. The germline CDR1 and CDR2 sequences are SGHKS and YYEKEE (reference sequence). CDR3 in amino acids: CASSLSSPPARSSYNSPLHF. The CDR3 DNA reads as TGTGCCAGCAGCTTAAGTTCACCCCCAGCCAGAAGCTCCTATAATTCACCCCTCCACTTT.

This clonotype was detected a few times. The genes are TRBV5-1 and TRBJ1-1; D is ambiguous. This CDR3 has 15 residues. V lost 1 base to trimming and J lost 1 base, with 11 bases between them. Germline V gene data show CDR1 as SGHRS and CDR2 as YFSETQ. The CDR3, as DNA: TGCGCCAGCAGCTTGACGTGGGAGGGGAACACTGAAGCTTTCTTT. Translation: CASSLTWEGNTEAFF.

The table lists this clonotype with many counts. The V gene is TRBV28, the J gene TRBJ2-1; D gene unclear. Trimming took off 3 bases at V and 3 bases at J, with 6 bases between the two ends. Looked up from germline, CDR1 is MDHEN and CDR2 is SYDVKM. This CDR3 has 13 amino acids. The CDR3 DNA reads as TGTGCCAGCAGTTTGAGTGGCTACAATGAGCAGTTCTTC. Encoded protein: CASSLSGYNEQFF.

This chain uses TRBV6-5 with TRBJ2-2; 10 bases are a match to TRBD1. The CDR3 has 15 amino acids. V lost 6 bases, J lost 4 bases, and 5 bases stayed unmatched. The V gene's germline CDR1 is MNHEY and CDR2 SVGAGI. The CDR3 coding sequence is TGTGCCAGCAGATCGGACAGGGGGAGCACCGGGGAGCTGTTTTTT. Translation gives CASRSDRGSTGELFF.

CDR3 region: CASSLEVDHPQYF. The DNA for the CDR3 is TGCGCCAGCAGCTTAGAAGTAGACCACCCGCAGTATTTT. The rearrangement joins TRBV5-1 to TRBJ2-3; the D is unclear. CDR3 length equals 13 residues. With 2 bases removed from V and 10 bases from J, the gap between germline ends came to 14 bases. From germline, CDR1 is SGHRS and CDR2 YFSETQ.

This clonotype was seen a handful of times. The rearrangement uses TRBV4-1 and TRBJ1-5; TRBD1 agrees at 10 bases. This CDR3 is built from 15 residues. Per the germline V gene, CDR1 is MGHRA and CDR2 is YSYEKL. J lost 7 bases, V lost 5 bases, and 8 bases had no gene match. Written as DNA, the CDR3 is TGCGCCAGCAGCTACGACAGGGGGCTCGACCAGCCCCAGCATTTT. This gives the protein CASSYDRGLDQPQHF.

This clonotype showed up just a few times. The chain has TRBV20-1 and TRBJ2-7; D is possibly TRBD1 or TRBD2 (5 bases each). The germline V and J ends were trimmed by 1 base and 7 bases, with 17 bases remaining between them. CDR3 size: 14 residues. Germline V gives CDR1 DFQATT, CDR2 SNEGSKA (reference sequence). The CDR3 here is CSARVWDRDFEQYF. Here the CDR3 DNA reads TGCAGTGCTAGAGTCTGGGACCGAGACTTTGAGCAGTACTTC.

The sample holds one count of this clonotype. The J gene is TRBJ2-2, the V gene TRBV30; D remains ambiguous. CDR3 length equals 11 residues. From germline, CDR1 is GTSNPN and CDR2 SVGIG (reference sequence). V was pared by 5 bases and J by 6 bases, with 7 bases between. In nucleotides, the CDR3 is TGTGCCTGGTCAAAGGCCGGGGAGCTGTTTTTT. Protein product: CAWSKAGELFF.

The chain uses TRBV24-1 and TRBJ2-1, with D possibly being TRBD1 (6 bases). Germline CDR1 reads KGHDR; CDR2 reads SFDVKD. The CDR3 totals 16 residues. Trimming shortened V by 1 base and J by 6 bases, and 15 bases separated the two germline ends. CDR3 nucleotide sequence: TGTGCCACCAGTGATTTTTGGACAGAGGGGTCCAATGAGCAGTTCTTC. It specifies CATSDFWTEGSNEQFF.

This clonotype was seen only a few times. The chain has TRBV11-2 and TRBJ2-7; TRBD2 matches at 8 bases. Trimming at V came to 5 bases and at J to 6 bases, leaving 6 bases not matched to a gene. The CDR3 covers 13 residues. Germline CDR1 reads SGHAT; CDR2 reads FQNNGV. The CDR3 nucleotides are TGTGCCAGCAGCACAACCGGGACTAGCGAGCAGTACTTC. Translation gives CASSTTGTSEQYF.

There are a few counts of this clonotype. The chain combines TRBV18 with TRBJ2-3; D call uncertain. CDR3 length: 12 residues. CDR1 is KGHSH and CDR2 is LQKENI in the germline V gene. V was trimmed by 4 bases and J by 3 bases, leaving 5 bases between them. Written as DNA, the CDR3 is TGTGCCAGCTCACACAGAACAGATACGCAGTATTTT. Translating it yields CASSHRTDTQYF.

At least ten counts were recorded for this clonotype. The chain links TRBV6-5 to TRBJ1-5, with a tentative D call TRBD1 (5 bases). Germline assignment: CDR1 MNHEY and CDR2 SVGAGI. Trimming pared 6 bases from V and 9 bases from J, leaving 15 bases between. The CDR3 contains 13 residues. The CDR3 loop reads CASSRTRGSPQHF. The DNA of the CDR3 is TGTGCCAGCAGCCGAACACGGGGGTCGCCCCAGCATTTT.

This rearrangement joins TRBV15 to TRBJ1-2, with TRBD1 matching 10 bases. Germline CDR1 is LNHNV and CDR2 is YYDKDF (reference sequence). V was pared by 5 bases and J by 0 bases, with 6 bases of the junction left unmatched. The CDR3 spans 16 residues. The CDR3 protein is CATSWDRGETNYGYTF. The CDR3, as DNA: TGTGCCACCAGCTGGGACAGGGGAGAGACTAACTATGGCTACACCTTC.

This sequence joins TRBV28 and TRBJ2-7; a possible D gene is TRBD1 (5 bases). V gave up 7 bases and J gave up 5 bases, with 18 bases separating them. The CDR3 loop spans 14 amino acids. Germline V gene sequence: CDR1 MDHEN, CDR2 SYDVKM. CDR3 loop: CASTFGSRAHEQYF. Written as DNA, the CDR3 is TGTGCCAGCACCTTCGGAAGCAGGGCCCACGAGCAGTACTTC.

This chain joins TRBV5-1 and TRBJ2-7; no clear D gene. Between the trimmed V and J ends, which lost 4 bases and 3 bases, there was a span of 17 bases. CDR1 and CDR2 (germline): SGHRS, YFSETQ. There are 15 residues in the CDR3. The CDR3 spells CASSPRVGGSYEQYF. The DNA for the CDR3 is TGCGCCAGCAGCCCCCGCGTAGGCGGAAGCTACGAGCAGTACTTC.

This clonotype occurred a few times. This rearrangement joins TRBV6-2 or TRBV6-3 to TRBJ2-1; the D gene could be TRBD1 or TRBD2 (5 bases each). The CDR3 has 15 amino acids. Germline V CDR1 and CDR2: MNHEY, SVGEGT. The V end was cut by 2 bases, the J end by 2 bases, with 10 bases between. CDR3 amino acids: CASSYRGVPYNEQFF. CDR3 in DNA: TGTGCCAGCAGTTACAGGGGAGTCCCCTACAATGAGCAGTTCTTC.

CDR3 sequence reads: CAIRGQLGSYEQYF. The CDR3 DNA sequence: TGTGCCATCAGGGGACAGCTCGGCTCCTACGAGCAGTACTTC. The chain has TRBV10-3 and TRBJ2-7; 7 bases agree with TRBD1. Germline CDR1 reads ENHRY; CDR2 reads SYGVKD. Germline trimming cut 6 bases from V and 0 bases from J; bases unmatched to any gene: 5. This CDR3 has 14 amino acids.

The V gene is TRBV6-2 or TRBV6-3, the J gene TRBJ2-1, with TRBD2 identical over 10 bases. CDR3 length: 16 amino acids. Per the germline V gene, CDR1 is MNHEY and CDR2 is SVGEGT. J lost 2 bases, V lost 7 bases, and 8 bases had no gene match. This chain's CDR3 is CASTTFSGRPYNEQFF. The CDR3 nucleotides read TGTGCCAGCACCACTTTTAGCGGGAGGCCCTACAATGAGCAGTTCTTC.

The V gene is TRBV20-1, the J gene TRBJ2-7; 7 positions match TRBD2. Germline CDR1 reads DFQATT; CDR2 reads SNEGSKA (reference sequence). The length of the CDR3 is 14 residues. With 5 bases clipped from V and 1 base from J, the junction kept 8 bases outside the gene matches. The CDR3 nucleotides read TGCAGTGCTTCTGGACGGCGGGGGTCCTACGAGCAGTACTTC. This sequence encodes CSASGRRGSYEQYF.